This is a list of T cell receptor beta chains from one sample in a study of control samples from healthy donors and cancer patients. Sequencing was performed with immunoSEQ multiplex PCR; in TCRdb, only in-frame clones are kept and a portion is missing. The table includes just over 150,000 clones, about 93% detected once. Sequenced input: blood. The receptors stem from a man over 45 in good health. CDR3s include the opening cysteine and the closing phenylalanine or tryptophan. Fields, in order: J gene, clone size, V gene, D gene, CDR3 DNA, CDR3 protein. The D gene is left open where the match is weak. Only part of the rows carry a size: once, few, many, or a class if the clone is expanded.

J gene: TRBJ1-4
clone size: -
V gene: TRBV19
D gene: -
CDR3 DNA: TGTGCCAGTACCACTACAATGCCGCCTGAAAAACTGTTTTTT
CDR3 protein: CASTTTMPPEKLFF

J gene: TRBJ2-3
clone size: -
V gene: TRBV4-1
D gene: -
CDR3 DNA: TGCGCCAGCAGCCAAGATAGGGAAAGAAGCACAGATACGCAGTATTTT
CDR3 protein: CASSQDRERSTDTQYF

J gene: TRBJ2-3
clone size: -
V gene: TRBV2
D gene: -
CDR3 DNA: TGTGCCAGCAGTCCACAGCACTTCGGCACAGATACGCAGTATTTT
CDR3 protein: CASSPQHFGTDTQYF

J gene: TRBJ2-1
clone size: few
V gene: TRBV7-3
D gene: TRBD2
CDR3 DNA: TGTGCCAGCAGCTTCGGGGGTACGGGGGGCTACAATGAGCAGTTCTTC
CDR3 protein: CASSFGGTGGYNEQFF

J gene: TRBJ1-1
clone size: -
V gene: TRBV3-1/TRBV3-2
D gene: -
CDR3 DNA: TGTGCCAGCAGCCAAAGAGATGAAGCTTTCTTT
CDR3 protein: CASSQRDEAFF

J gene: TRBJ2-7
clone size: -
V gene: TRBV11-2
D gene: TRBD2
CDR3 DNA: TGTGCCAGCAGCTCCCCCCTCCTAGCGGGAGGGTACGAGCAGTACTTC
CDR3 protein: CASSSPLLAGGYEQYF

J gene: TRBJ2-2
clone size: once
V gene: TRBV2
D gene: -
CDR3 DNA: TGTGCCAGCAGTGTCGAGACTAGGAACACCGGGGAGCTGTTTTTT
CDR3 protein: CASSVETRNTGELFF

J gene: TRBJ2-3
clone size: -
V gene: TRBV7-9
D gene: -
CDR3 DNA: TGTGCCAGCAGCCGGGACACAGATACGCAGTATTTT
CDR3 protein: CASSRDTDTQYF

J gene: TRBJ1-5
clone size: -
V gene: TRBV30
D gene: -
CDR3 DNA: TGTGCCTGGGGAAACCGGGTCCTTCGAGAGCCCCAGCATTTT
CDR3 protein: CAWGNRVLREPQHF

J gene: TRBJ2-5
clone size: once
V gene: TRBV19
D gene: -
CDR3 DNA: TGTGCCAGTAGTCCTCGGGACTCTAGAGGAGAGACCCAGTACTTC
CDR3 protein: CASSPRDSRGETQYF

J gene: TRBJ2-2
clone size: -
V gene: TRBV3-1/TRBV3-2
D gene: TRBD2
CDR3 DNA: TGTGCCAGCAGCCAAACGGGACTAGCGGGAGGGCTGTTTTTT
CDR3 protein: CASSQTGLAGGLFF

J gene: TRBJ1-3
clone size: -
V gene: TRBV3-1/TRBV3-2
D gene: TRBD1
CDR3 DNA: TGTGCCAGCAGCCAGCAGGGGGTTTATGGAAACACCATATATTTT
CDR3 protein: CASSQQGVYGNTIYF

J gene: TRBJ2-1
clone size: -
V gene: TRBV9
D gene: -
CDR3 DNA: TGTGCCAGCAGGAGTGGGTCCTACAATGAGCAGTTCTTC
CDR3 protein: CASRSGSYNEQFF

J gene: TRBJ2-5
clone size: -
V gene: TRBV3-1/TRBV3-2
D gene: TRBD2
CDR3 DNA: TGTGCCAGCAGCCATACTAGCGGGAGGGCCCAAGAGACCCAGTACTTC
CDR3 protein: CASSHTSGRAQETQYF